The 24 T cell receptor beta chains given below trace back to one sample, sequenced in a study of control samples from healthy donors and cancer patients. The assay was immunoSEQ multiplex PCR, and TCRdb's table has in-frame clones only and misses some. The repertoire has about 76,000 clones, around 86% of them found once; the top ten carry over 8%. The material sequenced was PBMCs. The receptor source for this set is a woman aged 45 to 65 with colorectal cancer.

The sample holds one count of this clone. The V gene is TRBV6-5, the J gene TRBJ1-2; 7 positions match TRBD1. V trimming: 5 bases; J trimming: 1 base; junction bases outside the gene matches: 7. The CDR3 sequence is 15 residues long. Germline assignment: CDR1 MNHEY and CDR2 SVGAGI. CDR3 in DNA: TGTGCCAGCAGTCCCGGGACAGCGAATAACTATGGCTACACCTTC. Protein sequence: CASSPGTANNYGYTF.

This CDR3 is CASSLLTLANSPLHF. The CDR3 DNA is TGTGCCAGCAGTTTACTGACCCTAGCCAATTCACCCCTCCACTTT. The chain couples TRBV28 to TRBJ1-6, with D uncertain. Germline V CDR1 and CDR2: MDHEN, SYDVKM. The CDR3 covers 15 residues. Trimming took 2 bases from V and 7 from J, leaving 12 bases between them.

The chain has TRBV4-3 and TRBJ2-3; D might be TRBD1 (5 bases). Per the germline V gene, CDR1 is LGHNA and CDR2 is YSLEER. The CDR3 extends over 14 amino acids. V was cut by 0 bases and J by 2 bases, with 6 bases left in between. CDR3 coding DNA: TGCGCCAGCAGCCAAGAGGGGCTCACAGATACGCAGTATTTT. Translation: CASSQEGLTDTQYF.

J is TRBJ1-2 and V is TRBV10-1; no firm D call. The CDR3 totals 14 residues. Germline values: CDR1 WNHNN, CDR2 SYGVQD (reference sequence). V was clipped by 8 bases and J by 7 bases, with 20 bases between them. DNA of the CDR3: TGCGCCAGCCCAGGTTGGGAACCGATGGGTGGCTACACCTTC. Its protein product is CASPGWEPMGGYTF.

In nucleotides, the CDR3 is TGCGCCAGCAGCTTGGAAGGACAGGGGGCAAAAGCTGACAATGAGCAGTTCTTC. Encoded protein: CASSLEGQGAKADNEQFF. The rearrangement joins TRBV5-1 to TRBJ2-1, with TRBD1 matching over 11 bases. The CDR3 runs 18 residues. Looked up from germline, CDR1 is SGHRS and CDR2 is YFSETQ. V was clipped by 0 bases and J by 5 bases; unmatched bases: 10. Full variable domain (outside the CDR3, taken from reference TRBV5-1 and TRBJ2-1): KAGVTQTPRYLIKTRGQQVTLSCSPISGHRSVSWYQQTPGQGLQFLFEYFSETQRNKGNFPGRFSGRQFSNSRSEMNVSTLELGDSALYLCASSLEGQGAKADNEQFFGPGTRLTVL.

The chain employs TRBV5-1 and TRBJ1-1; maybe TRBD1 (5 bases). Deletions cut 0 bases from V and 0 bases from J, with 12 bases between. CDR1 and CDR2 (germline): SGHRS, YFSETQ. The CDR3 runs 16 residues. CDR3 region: CASSLVGATMNTEAFF. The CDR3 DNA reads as TGCGCCAGCAGCTTGGTAGGGGCGACAATGAACACTGAAGCTTTCTTT.

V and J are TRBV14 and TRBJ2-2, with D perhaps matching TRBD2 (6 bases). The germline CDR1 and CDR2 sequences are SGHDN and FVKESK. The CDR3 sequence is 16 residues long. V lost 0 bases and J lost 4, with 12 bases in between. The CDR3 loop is CASSQDRGAPTGELFF. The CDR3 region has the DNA TGTGCCAGCAGCCAAGATCGCGGGGCACCCACCGGGGAGCTGTTTTTT.

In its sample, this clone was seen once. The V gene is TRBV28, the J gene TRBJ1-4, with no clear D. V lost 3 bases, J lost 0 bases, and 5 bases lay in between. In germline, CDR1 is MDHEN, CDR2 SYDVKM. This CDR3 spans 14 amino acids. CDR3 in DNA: TGTGCCAGCAGTTTCCGCGCAACTAATGAAAAACTGTTTTTT. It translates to CASSFRATNEKLFF.

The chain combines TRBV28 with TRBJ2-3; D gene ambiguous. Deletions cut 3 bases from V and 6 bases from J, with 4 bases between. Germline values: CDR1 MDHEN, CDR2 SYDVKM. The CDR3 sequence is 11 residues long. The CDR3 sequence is CASSFYDTQYF. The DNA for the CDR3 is TGTGCCAGCAGTTTTTACGATACGCAGTATTTT.

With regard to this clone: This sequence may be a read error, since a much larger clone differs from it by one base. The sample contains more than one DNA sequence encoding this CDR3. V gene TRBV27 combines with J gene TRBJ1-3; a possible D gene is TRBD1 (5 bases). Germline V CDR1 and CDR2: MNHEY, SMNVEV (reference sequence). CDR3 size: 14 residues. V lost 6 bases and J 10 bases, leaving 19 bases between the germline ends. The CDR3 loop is CASSSWGGANTIYF. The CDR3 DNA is TGTGCCAGCAGCTCCTGGGGGGGTGCAAATACCATATATTTT.

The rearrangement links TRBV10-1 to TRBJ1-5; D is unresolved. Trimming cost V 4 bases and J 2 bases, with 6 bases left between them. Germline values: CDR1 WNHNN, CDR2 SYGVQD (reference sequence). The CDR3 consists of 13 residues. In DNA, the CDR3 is TGCGCCAGCAGTGGACAAGGCAATCAGCCCCAGCATTTT. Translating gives CASSGQGNQPQHF.

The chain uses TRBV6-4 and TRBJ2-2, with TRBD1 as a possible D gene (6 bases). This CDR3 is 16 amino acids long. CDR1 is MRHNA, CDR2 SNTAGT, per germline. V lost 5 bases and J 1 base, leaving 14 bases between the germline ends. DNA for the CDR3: TGTGCCAGCAGTCAACAGGGAATCATGAACACCGGGGAGCTGTTTTTT. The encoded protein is CASSQQGIMNTGELFF.

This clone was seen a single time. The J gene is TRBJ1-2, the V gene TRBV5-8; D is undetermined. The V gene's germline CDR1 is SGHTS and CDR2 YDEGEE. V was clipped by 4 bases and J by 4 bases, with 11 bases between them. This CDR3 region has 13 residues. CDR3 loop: CASSRRYRYGYTF. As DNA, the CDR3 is TGTGCCAGCAGCAGACGGTACCGCTATGGCTACACCTTC. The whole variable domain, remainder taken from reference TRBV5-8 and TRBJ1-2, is EAGVTQSPTHLIKTRGQQATLRCSPISGHTSVYWYQQALGLGLQFLLWYDEGEERNRGNFPPRFSGRQFPNYSSELNVNALELEDSALYLCASSRRYRYGYTFGSGTRLTVV.

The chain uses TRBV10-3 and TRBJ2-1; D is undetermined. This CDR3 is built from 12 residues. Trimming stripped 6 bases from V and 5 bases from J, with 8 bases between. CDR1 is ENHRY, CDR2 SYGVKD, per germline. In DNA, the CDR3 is TGTGCCATCAGCCATACAGACAATGAGCAGTTCTTC. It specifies CAISHTDNEQFF.

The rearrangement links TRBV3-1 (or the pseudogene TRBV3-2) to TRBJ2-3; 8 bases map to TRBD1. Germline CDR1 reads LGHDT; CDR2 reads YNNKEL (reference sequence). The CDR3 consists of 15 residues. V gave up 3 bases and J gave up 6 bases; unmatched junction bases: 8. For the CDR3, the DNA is TGTGCCAGCAGCCACCACAGGGGGGACGCGGATACGCAGTATTTT. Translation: CASSHHRGDADTQYF.

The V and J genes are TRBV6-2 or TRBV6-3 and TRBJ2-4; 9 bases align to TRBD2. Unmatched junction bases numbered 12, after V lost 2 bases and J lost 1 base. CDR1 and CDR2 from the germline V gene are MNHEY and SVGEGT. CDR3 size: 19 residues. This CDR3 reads CASSYNGSGGTRAKNIQYF. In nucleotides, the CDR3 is TGTGCCAGCAGTTACAATGGTAGCGGGGGCACGCGGGCCAAAAACATTCAGTACTTC.

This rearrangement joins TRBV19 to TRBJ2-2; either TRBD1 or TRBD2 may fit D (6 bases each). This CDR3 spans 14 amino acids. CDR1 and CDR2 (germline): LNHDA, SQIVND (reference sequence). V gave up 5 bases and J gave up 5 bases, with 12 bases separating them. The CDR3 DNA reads TGTGCCAGTAGTCTTCGGGGGCCAACCGGGGAGCTGTTTTTT. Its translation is CASSLRGPTGELFF.

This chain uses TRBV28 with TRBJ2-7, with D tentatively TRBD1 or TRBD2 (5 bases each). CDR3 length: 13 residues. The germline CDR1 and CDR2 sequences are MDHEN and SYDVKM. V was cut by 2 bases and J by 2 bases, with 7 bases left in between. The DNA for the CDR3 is TGTGCCAGCAGTTTACAGGGACCCTACGAGCAGTACGTC. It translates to CASSLQGPYEQYV.

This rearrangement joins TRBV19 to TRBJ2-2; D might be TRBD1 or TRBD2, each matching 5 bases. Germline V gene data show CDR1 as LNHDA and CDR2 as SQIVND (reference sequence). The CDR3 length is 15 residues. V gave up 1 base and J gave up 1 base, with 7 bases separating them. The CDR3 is CASSIGGMNTGELFF. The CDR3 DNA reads TGTGCCAGTAGTATAGGGGGGATGAACACCGGGGAGCTGTTTTTT.

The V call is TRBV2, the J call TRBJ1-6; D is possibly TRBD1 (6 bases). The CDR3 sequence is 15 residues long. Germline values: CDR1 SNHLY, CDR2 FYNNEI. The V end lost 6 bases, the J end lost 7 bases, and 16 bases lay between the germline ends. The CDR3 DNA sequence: TGTGCCAGCAGGAACCGGGACACGGCCAATTCACCCCTCCACTTT. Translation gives CASRNRDTANSPLHF.

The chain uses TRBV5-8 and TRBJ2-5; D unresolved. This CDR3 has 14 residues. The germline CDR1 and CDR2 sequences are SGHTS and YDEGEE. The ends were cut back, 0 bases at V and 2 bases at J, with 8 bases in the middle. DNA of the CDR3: TGTGCCAGCAGCTTGGAGTACAGACAAGAGACCCAGTACTTC. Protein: CASSLEYRQETQYF.

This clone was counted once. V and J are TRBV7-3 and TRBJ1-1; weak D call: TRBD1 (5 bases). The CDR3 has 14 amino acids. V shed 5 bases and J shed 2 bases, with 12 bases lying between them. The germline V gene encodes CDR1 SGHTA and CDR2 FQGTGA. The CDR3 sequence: CASSRAGGNTEAFF. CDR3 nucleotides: TGTGCCAGCAGCAGGGCCGGGGGTAACACTGAAGCTTTCTTT.

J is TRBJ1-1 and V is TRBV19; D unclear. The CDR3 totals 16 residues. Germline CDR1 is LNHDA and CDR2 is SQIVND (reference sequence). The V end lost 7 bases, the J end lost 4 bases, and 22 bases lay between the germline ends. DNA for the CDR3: TGTGCCAGTAACTTCTGCCGGGGAAATTGGTGCACTGAAGCTTTCTTT. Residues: CASNFCRGNWCTEAFF.

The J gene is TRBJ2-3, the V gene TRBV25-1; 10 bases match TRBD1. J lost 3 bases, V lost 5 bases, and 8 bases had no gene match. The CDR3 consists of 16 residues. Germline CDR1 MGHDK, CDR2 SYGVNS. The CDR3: CASSNQPGQGTDTQYF. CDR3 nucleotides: TGTGCCAGCAGTAACCAACCGGGACAGGGGACAGATACGCAGTATTTT.